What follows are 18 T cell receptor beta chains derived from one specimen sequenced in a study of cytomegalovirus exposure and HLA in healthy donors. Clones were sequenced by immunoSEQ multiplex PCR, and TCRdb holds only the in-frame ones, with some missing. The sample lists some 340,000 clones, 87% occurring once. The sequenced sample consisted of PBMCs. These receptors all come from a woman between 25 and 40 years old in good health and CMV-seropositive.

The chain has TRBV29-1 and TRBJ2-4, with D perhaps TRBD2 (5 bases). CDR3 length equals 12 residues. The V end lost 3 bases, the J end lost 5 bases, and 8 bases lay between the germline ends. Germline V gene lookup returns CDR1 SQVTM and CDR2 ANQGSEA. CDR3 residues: CSVDGRENIQYF. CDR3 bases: TGCAGCGTTGATGGGCGGGAAAACATTCAGTACTTC.

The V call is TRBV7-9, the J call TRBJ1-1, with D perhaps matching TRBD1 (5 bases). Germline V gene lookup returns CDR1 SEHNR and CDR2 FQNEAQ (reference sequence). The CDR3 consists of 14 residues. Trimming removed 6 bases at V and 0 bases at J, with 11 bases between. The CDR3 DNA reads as TGTGCCAGCAGTCCGGGGGGACTGAACACTGAAGCTTTCTTT. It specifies CASSPGGLNTEAFF.

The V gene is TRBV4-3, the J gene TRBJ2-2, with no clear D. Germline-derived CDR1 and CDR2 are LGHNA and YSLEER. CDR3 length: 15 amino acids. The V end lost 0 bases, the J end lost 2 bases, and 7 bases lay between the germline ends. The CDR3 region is CASSQENFNTGELFF. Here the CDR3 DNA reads TGCGCCAGCAGCCAAGAGAACTTTAACACCGGGGAGCTGTTTTTT.

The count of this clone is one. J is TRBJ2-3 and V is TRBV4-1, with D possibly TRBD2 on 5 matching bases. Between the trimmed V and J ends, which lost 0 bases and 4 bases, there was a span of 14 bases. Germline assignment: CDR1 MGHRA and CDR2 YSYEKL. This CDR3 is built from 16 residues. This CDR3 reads CASSQESGGSPDTQYF. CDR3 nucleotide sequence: TGCGCCAGCAGCCAAGAGAGTGGAGGTTCGCCAGATACGCAGTATTTT.

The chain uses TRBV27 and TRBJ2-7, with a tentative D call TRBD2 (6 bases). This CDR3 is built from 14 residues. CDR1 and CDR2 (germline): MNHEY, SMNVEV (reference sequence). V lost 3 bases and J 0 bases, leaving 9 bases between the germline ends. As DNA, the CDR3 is TGTGCCAGCAGTTTGGCTAGCGTCTCCTACGAGCAGTACTTC. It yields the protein CASSLASVSYEQYF.

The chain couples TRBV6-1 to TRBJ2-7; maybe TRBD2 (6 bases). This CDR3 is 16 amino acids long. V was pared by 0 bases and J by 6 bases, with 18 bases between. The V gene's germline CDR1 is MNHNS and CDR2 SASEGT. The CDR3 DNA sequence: TGTGCCAGCAGTGAAGCGGGGTCAGGGCGGGGCTCCGAGCAGTACTTC. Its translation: CASSEAGSGRGSEQYF.

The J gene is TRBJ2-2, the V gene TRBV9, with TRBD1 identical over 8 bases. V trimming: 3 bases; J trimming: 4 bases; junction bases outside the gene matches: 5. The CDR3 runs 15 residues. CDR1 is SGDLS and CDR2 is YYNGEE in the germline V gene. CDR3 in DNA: TGTGCCAGCAGCGCGGGACAGGTTAGCACCGGGGAGCTGTTTTTT. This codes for CASSAGQVSTGELFF.

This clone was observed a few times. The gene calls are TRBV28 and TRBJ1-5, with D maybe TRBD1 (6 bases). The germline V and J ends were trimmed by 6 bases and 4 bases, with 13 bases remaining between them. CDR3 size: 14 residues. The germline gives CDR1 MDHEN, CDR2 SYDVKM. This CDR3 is CASRGTSLNQPQHF. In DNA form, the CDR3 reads TGTGCCAGCAGAGGGACAAGCTTGAATCAGCCCCAGCATTTT.

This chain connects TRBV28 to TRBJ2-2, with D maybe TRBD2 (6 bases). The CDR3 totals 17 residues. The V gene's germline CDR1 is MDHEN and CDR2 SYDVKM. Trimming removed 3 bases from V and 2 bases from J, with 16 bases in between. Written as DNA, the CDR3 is TGTGCCAGCAGTTTCGTATGGGACTTGACAAACACCGGGGAGCTGTTTTTT. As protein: CASSFVWDLTNTGELFF.

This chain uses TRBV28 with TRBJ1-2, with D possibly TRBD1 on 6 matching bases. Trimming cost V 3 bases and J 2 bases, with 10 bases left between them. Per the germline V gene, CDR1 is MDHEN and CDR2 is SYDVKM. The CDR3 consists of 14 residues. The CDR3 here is CASSFRGGNYGYTF. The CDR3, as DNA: TGTGCCAGCAGTTTTCGGGGGGGCAACTATGGCTACACCTTC.

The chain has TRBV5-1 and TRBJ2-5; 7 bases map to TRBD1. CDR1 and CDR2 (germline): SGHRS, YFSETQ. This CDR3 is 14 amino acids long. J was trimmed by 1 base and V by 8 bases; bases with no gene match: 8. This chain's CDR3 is CASSTGDRQETQYF. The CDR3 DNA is TGCGCCAGTTCAACAGGGGACCGCCAAGAGACCCAGTACTTC.

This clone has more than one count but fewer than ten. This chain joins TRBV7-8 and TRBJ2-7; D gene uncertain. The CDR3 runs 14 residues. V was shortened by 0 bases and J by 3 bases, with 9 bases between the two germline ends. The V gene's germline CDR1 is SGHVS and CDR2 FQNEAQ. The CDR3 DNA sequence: TGTGCCAGCAGCTTAGCGGGATTTGGCTACGAGCAGTACTTC. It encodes CASSLAGFGYEQYF.

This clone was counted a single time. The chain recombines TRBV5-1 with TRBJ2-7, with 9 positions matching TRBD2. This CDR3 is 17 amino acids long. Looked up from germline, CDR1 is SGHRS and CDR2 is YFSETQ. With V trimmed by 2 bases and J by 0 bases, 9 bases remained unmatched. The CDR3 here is CASSFGSSGANSYEQYF. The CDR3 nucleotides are TGCGCCAGCAGCTTCGGCTCTAGCGGGGCCAACTCCTACGAGCAGTACTTC.

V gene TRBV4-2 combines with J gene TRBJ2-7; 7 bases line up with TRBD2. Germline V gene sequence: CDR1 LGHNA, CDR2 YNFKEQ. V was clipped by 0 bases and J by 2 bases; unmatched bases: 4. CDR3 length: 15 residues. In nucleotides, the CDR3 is TGTGCCAGCAGCCAAGATTTGGGAGGGACCTACGAGCAGTACTTC. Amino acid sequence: CASSQDLGGTYEQYF.

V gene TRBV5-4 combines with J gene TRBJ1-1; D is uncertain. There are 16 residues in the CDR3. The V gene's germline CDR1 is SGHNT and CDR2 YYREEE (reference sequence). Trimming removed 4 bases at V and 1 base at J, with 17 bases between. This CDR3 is CASSAGQLLANTEAFF. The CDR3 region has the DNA TGTGCCAGCAGCGCTGGCCAGCTCCTTGCGAACACTGAAGCTTTCTTT.

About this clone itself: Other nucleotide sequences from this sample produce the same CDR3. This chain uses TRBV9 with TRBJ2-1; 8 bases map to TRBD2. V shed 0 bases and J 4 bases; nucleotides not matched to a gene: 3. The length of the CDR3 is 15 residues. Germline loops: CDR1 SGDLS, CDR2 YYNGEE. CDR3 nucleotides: TGTGCCAGCAGCGTAGCCGGGACTAGTTACAATGAGCAGTTCTTC. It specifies CASSVAGTSYNEQFF.

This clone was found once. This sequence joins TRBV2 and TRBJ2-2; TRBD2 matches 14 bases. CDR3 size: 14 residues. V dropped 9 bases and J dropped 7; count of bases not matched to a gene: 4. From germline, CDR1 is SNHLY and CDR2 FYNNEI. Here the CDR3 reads CARGLAGAGGELFF. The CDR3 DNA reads TGTGCCAGGGGACTAGCGGGAGCCGGCGGGGAGCTGTTTTTT.

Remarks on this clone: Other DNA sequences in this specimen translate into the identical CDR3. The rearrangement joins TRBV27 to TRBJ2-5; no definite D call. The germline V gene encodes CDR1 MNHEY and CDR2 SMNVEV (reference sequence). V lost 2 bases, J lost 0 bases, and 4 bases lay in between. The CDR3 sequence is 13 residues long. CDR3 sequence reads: CASSLRYQETQYF. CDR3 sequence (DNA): TGTGCCAGCAGTTTACGGTACCAAGAGACCCAGTACTTC.